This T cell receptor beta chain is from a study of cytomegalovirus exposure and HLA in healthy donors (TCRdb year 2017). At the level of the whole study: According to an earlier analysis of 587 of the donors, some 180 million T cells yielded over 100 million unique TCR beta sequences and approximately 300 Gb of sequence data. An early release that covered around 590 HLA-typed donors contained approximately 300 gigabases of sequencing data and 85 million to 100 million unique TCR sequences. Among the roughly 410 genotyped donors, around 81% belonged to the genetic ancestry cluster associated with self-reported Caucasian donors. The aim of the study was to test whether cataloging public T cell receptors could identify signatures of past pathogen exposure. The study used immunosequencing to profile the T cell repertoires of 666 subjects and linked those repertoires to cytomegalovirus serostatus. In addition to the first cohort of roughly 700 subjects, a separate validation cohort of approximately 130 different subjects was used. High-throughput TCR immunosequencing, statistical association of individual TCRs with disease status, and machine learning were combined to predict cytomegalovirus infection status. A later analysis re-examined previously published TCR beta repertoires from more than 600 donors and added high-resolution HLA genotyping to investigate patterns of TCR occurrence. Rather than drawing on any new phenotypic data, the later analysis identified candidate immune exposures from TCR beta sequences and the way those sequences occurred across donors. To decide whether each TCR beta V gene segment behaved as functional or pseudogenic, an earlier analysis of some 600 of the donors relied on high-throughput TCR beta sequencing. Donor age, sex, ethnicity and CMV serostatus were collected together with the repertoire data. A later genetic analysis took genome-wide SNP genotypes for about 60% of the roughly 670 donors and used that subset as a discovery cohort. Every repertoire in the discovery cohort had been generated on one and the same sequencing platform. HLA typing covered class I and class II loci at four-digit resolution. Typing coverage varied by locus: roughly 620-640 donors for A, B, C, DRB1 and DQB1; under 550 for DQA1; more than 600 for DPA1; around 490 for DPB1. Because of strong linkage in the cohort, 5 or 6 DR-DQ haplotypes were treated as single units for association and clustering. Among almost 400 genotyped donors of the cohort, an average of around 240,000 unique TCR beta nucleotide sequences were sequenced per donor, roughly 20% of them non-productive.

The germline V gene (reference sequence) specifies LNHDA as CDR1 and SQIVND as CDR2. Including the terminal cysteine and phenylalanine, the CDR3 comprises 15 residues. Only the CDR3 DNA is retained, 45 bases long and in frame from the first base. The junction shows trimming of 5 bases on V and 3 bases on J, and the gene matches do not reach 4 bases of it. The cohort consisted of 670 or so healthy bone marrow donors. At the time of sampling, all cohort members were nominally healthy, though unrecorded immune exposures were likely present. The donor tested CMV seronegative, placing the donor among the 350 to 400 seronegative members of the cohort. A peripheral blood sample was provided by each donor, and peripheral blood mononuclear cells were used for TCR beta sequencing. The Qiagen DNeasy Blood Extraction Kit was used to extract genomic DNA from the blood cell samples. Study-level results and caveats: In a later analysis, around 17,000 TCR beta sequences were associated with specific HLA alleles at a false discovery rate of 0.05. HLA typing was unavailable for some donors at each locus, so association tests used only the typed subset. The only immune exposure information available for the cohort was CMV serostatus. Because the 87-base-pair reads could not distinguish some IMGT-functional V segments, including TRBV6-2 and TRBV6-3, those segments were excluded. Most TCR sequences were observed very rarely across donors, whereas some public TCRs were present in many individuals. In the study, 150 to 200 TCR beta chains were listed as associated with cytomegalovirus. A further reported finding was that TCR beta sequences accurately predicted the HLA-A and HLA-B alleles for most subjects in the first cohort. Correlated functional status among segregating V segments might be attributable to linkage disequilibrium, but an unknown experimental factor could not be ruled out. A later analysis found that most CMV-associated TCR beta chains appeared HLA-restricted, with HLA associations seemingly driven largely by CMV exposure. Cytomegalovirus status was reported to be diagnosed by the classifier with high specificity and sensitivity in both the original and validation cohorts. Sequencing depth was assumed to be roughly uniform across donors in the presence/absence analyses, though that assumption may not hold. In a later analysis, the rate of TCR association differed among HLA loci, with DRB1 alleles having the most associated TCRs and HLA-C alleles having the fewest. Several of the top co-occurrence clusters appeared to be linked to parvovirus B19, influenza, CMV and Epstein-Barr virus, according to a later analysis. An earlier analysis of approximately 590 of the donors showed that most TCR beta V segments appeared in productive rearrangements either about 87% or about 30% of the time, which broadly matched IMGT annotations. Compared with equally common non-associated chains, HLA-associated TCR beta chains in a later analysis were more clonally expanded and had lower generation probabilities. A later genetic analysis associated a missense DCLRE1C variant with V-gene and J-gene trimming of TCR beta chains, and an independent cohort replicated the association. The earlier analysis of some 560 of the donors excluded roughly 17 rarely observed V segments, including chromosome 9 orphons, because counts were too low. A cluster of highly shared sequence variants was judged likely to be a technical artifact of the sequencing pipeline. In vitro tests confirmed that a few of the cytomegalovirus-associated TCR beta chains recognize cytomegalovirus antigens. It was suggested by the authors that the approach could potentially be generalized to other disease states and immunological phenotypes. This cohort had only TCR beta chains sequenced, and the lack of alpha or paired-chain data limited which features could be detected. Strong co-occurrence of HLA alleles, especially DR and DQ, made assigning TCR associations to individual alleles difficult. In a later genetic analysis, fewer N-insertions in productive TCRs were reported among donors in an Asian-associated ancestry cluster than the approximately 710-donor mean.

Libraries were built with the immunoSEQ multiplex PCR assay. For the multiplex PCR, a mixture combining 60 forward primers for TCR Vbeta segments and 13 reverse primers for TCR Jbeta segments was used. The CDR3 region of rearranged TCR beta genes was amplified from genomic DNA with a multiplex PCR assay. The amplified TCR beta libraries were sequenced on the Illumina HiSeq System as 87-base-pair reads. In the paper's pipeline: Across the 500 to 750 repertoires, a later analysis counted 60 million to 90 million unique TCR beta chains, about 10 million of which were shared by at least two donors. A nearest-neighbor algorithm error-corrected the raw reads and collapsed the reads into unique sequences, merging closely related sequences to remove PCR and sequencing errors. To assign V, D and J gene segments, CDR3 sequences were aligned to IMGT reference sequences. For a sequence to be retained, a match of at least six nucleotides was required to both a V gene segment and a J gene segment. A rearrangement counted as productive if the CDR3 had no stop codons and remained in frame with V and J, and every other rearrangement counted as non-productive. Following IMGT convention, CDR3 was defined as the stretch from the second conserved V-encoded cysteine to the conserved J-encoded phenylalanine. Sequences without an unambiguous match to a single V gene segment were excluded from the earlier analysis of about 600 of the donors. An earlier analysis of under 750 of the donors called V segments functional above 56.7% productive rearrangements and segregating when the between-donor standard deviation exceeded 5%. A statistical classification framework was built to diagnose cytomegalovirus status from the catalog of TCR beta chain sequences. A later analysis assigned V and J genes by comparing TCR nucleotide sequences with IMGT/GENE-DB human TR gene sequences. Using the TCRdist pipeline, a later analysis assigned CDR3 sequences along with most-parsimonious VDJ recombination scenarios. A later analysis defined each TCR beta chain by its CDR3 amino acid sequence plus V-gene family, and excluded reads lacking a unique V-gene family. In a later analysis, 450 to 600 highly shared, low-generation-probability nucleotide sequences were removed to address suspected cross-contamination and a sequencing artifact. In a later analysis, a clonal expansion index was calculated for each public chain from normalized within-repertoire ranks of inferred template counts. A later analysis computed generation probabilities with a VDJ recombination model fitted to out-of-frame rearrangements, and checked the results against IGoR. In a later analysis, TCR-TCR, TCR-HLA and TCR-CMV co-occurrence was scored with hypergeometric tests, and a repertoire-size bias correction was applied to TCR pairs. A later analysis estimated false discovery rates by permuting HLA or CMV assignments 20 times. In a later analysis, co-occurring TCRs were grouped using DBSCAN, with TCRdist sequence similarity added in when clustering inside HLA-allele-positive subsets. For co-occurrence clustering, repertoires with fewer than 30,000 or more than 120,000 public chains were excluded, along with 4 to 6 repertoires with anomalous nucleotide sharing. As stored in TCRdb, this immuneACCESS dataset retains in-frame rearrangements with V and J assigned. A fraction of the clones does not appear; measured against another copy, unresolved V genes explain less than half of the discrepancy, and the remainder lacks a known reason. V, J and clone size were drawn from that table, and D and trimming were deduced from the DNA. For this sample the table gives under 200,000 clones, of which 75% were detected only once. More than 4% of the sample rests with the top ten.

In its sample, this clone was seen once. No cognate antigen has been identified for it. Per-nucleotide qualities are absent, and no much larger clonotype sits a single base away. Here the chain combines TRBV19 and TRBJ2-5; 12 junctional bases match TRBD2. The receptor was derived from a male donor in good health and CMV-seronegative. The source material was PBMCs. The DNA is TGTGCCAGTAGTTTTAGACTAGCGGGAGAAGAGACCCAGTACTTC. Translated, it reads CASSFRLAGEETQYF.